This T cell receptor gamma chain was obtained from a study of human gamma delta and Vdelta1 T cells (dated by TCRdb to 2017 to 2018). Some background on the complete study: The study examined Delta One T cells, which are Vd1+ gamma-delta T cells, as cytotoxic effectors against acute myeloid leukemia.

In the case of this clone: Its antigen is currently not known. One end of the junction does not line up with germline, which may come from a read error.

The library was generated by PCR. Sequencing was performed on an Illumina MiSeq. TCRdb called clones afresh from the public reads with CATT; identical DNA rows were later merged. Here the sample has some 5,000 gamma-chain clones; under 35% occur a single time. Under 3% of the sample belongs to the ten largest clones. Reading the germline V gene gives CDR1 EGSTGY and CDR2 YDSYTSSV. Including cysteine and phenylalanine, the CDR3 has 12 amino acids. Left in the record is the CDR3 DNA by itself, 36 bases read in frame from the first base. Summary of the overall study and its limitations: Delta One T cells were reported to be polyclonal and to show broad cytotoxic targeting of acute myeloid leukemia.

The chain is assembled from TRGV4 and TRGJ1 or TRGJ2. The receptor's source is a human donor in good health. The specimen sequenced was Vdelta1 gamma-delta T cells from blood grown in culture (DOT cells). The sample's cell subset or site, from its label and the paper: Delta One T cells, in vitro expanded/differentiated Vd1+ gamma-delta T cells. The sequenced DNA: TGTGCCCCCTGGGATGAGTATTATAAGAAACTCTTT. It encodes CAPWDEYYKKLF.